This T cell receptor (beta chain) was obtained from a study of blood T cell repertoires in COVID-19. Looking at the study overall: Samples came from the United States, Italy and Spain, spanning acute and convalescent COVID-19.

This clone has at least ten counts. The CDR3 contains 14 residues. Trimming shortened V by 9 bases and J by 2 bases, and 13 bases separated the two germline ends. The V gene's germline CDR1 is LNHDA and CDR2 SQIVND (reference sequence). Original processing methods: Amplified reference gene primers provided the basis for estimating nucleated cell counts. TCRdb's table, derived via immunoSEQ multiplex PCR, lists solely in-frame clones and lacks some. For V, J and clone size, that table is used; D and trimming come from the DNA. The sample carries 65,000 to 75,000 clones, about 88% recorded once. V usage is TRBV19 and J usage is TRBJ2-2; possibly TRBD2 for D (5 bases). The origin of this receptor is a woman between 50 and 59 years old with active COVID-19. Sequenced material: peripheral blood. CDR3 sequence: CASGDPRNTGELFF. The CDR3 DNA sequence: TGTGCCAGCGGGGATCCTAGAAACACCGGGGAGCTGTTTTTT.